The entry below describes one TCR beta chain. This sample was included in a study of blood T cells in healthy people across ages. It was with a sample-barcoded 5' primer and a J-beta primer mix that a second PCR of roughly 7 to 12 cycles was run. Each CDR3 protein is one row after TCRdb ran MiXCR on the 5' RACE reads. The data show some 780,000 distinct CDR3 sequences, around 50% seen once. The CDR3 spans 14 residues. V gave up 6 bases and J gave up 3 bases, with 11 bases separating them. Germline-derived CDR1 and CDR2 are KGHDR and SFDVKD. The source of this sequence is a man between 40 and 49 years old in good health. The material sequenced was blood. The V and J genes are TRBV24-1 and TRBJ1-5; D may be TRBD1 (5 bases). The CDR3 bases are TGTGCCACCAGTCGTGGGGGGTTCAATCAGCCCCAGCATTTT. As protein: CATSRGGFNQPQHF.